The present T cell receptor (beta chain) was sequenced within a study of shared clonotypes between healthy human individuals. Study outcomes and limitations: Across a handful of donors, naive CD4 shared 5% to 6%, naive CD8 3% to 3.5%, memory CD4 more than 2%, memory CD8 0.4%. Relative to memory subsets, naive subsets generally showed larger estimated richness. Deeper or shallower sequencing was expected to change how clonotypes are shared among donors.

With respect to this clone: Antigen unknown.

TCRdb's copy holds only in-frame clones and misses some; the assay was immunoSEQ multiplex PCR. The sample carries roughly 700,000 clones, about 74% recorded once. The specimen sequenced was memory CD4+ T cells sorted from blood. Stated subset: CD45RA-negative fraction. The receptor comes from a woman younger than 45 in good health.

CDR3 region: CASSQGRDASEQYF. The CDR3 DNA follows: TGTGCCAGCAGCCAGGGACGAGACGCCAGCGAGCAGTACTTC. The V and J genes are TRBV7-7 and TRBJ2-7; D assignment may be TRBD1 or TRBD2 (5 bases each). Trimming removed 5 bases from V and 6 bases from J, with 17 bases in between. The CDR3 has 14 residues. Germline V gives CDR1 SSHAT, CDR2 FNYEAQ (reference sequence).